This T cell receptor beta chain is drawn from a study of shared clonotypes between healthy human individuals. Clones were sequenced by immunoSEQ multiplex PCR, and TCRdb holds only the in-frame ones, with some missing. The sample lists about 2.3 million clones; approximately 93% were seen once. V was cut by 4 bases and J by 5 bases, with 21 bases left in between. The CDR3 is made up of 16 amino acids. Germline V gene sequence: CDR1 MDHEN, CDR2 SYDVKM. This sequence joins TRBV28 and TRBJ2-7; possible D gene TRBD1, 6 bases. The TCR sequence derives from a man aged 18 to 30 in good health. Some clones in this sample may be carry-over from other donors' samples. Material: naive CD4+ T cells from PBMCs. Subset defined: CD45RA+ positively selected. The CDR3 DNA is TGTGCCAGCAGTTCTAATGCGCAGGGGCTGTTACACGAGCAGTACTTC. This codes for CASSSNAQGLLHEQYF. The whole variable domain, remainder taken from reference TRBV28 and TRBJ2-7, is DVKVTQSSRYLVKRTGEKVFLECVQDMDHENMFWYRQDPGLGLRLIYFSYDVKMKEKGDIPEGYSVSREKKERFSLILESASTNQTSMYLCASSSNAQGLLHEQYFGPGTRLTVT.